Listed here are 32 T cell receptor beta chains from one sample, sequenced in a study of CD4 T cells in relation to SARS-CoV-2 and coronaviruses. Their recognized antigens are unknown. Unexposed donor CD4+ T cells date from about 2011-2018, before the COVID-19 pandemic. The cells were cultured for 10 days before CD4+ T cells were isolated. Generated by immunoSEQ multiplex PCR, the TCRdb table keeps only in-frame clones and is missing some. The top ten clones hold over 25% of a sample with about 15,000 clones, roughly four fifths of them seen once. Specimen: CD4+ T cells from PBMCs, cultured in vitro. Receptors were obtained from a human donor in good health.

This chain uses TRBV18 with TRBJ2-7; 10 positions agree with TRBD1. V lost 3 bases to trimming and J lost 2 bases; unmatched junction nucleotides: 1. From germline, CDR1 is KGHSH and CDR2 LQKENI. CDR3 length equals 14 residues. This CDR3 reads CASSPTGGPYEQYF. DNA of the CDR3: TGTGCCAGCTCACCGACAGGGGGCCCCTACGAGCAGTACTTC.

The chain couples TRBV24-1 to TRBJ1-5, with D possibly matching TRBD1 (5 bases). The ends were cut back, 7 bases at V and 6 bases at J, with 9 bases in the middle. Per the germline V gene, CDR1 is KGHDR and CDR2 is SFDVKD. The CDR3 spans 12 residues. This CDR3 reads CATSRAGQPQHF. DNA for the CDR3: TGTGCCACCAGCAGGGCCGGTCAGCCCCAGCATTTT.

This chain joins TRBV2 and TRBJ2-2; maybe TRBD2 (6 bases). The CDR3 is 15 amino acids. The germline CDR1 and CDR2 sequences are SNHLY and FYNNEI. V was shortened by 8 bases and J by 1 base, with 14 bases between the two germline ends. In nucleotides, the CDR3 is TGTGCCAGCTGGTTCGATAGCGGGAACACCGGGGAGCTGTTTTTT. Residues: CASWFDSGNTGELFF.

V gene TRBV18 combines with J gene TRBJ1-2; 8 bases align to TRBD1. V lost 6 bases, J lost 4 bases, and 7 bases stayed unmatched. Per the germline V gene, CDR1 is KGHSH and CDR2 is LQKENI. CDR3 length equals 14 residues. In DNA form, the CDR3 reads TGTGCCAGCTCCTCTGACAGGGGCGCCTATGGCTACACCTTC. Amino acids: CASSSDRGAYGYTF.

The chain joins TRBV19 to TRBJ2-7; perhaps TRBD2 as D (6 bases). This CDR3 is 13 amino acids long. Germline V lookup: CDR1 LNHDA, CDR2 SQIVND (reference sequence). Deletions cut 7 bases from V and 0 bases from J, with 10 bases between. CDR3 nucleotides: TGTGCCAGTACCCGGGACTTCTCCTACGAGCAGTACTTC. The encoded protein is CASTRDFSYEQYF.

With respect to this clone: Other DNA sequences in the sample encode the same CDR3. The rearrangement joins TRBV12-3 or TRBV12-4 to TRBJ1-5; D may be TRBD1 (6 bases). CDR3 length equals 13 residues. Trimming took 5 bases from V and 4 from J, leaving 9 bases between them. The CDR3 DNA sequence: TGTGCCAGCAGTCCTCAGGGGAATCAGCCCCAGCATTTT. Amino acid sequence: CASSPQGNQPQHF.

This chain connects TRBV5-1 to TRBJ2-5; D is unclear. V was trimmed by 3 bases and J by 7 bases, leaving 13 bases between them. Germline V lookup: CDR1 SGHRS, CDR2 YFSETQ. The CDR3 covers 13 residues. CDR3 protein: CASSYWVLGTQYF. The CDR3 nucleotides read TGCGCCAGCAGCTACTGGGTTTTGGGGACCCAGTACTTC. Together with reference TRBV5-1 and TRBJ2-5, the CDR3 gives the full variable domain: KAGVTQTPRYLIKTRGQQVTLSCSPISGHRSVSWYQQTPGQGLQFLFEYFSETQRNKGNFPGRFSGRQFSNSRSEMNVSTLELGDSALYLCASSYWVLGTQYFGPGTRLLVL.

The chain employs TRBV24-1 and TRBJ2-1, with TRBD2 matching 12 bases. The CDR3 covers 16 residues. Germline V gene sequence: CDR1 KGHDR, CDR2 SFDVKD. The ends lost 2 bases at V and 5 bases at J; junction bases unmatched: 3. CDR3 nucleotides: TGTGCCACCAGTGATTCACTAGCGGGAGGACACAATGAGCAGTTCTTC. Protein product: CATSDSLAGGHNEQFF.

The chain employs TRBV6-6 and TRBJ1-5; D is uncertain. V was pared by 1 base and J by 0 bases, with 1 base between. The CDR3 is 13 residues long. CDR1 and CDR2 (germline): MNHNY, SVGAGI (reference sequence). DNA for the CDR3: TGTGCCAGCAGTTACTTTAGCAATCAGCCCCAGCATTTT. Its protein is CASSYFSNQPQHF.

The J gene is TRBJ1-1, the V gene TRBV30; 7 positions match TRBD1. From germline, CDR1 is GTSNPN and CDR2 SVGIG (reference sequence). With V trimmed by 5 bases and J by 1 base, 1 base remained unmatched. The CDR3 totals 12 residues. The CDR3 protein is CAWGTANTEAFF. The CDR3 bases are TGTGCCTGGGGGACAGCGAACACTGAAGCTTTCTTT.

V gene TRBV20-1 combines with J gene TRBJ2-3; D might be TRBD2 (6 bases). CDR3 size: 12 residues. The germline V gene encodes CDR1 DFQATT and CDR2 SNEGSKA (reference sequence). Trimming pared 3 bases from V and 4 bases from J, leaving 8 bases between. DNA of the CDR3: TGCAGTGCTAGTCCGGGGGCAGATACGCAGTATTTT. As protein: CSASPGADTQYF.

This clone was seen just once. The V and J genes are TRBV11-2 and TRBJ1-3, with D possibly matching TRBD1 (6 bases). This CDR3 has 17 amino acids. Trimming pared 1 base from V and 1 base from J, leaving 14 bases between. From germline, CDR1 is SGHAT and CDR2 FQNNGV. The CDR3 is CASSLVGGSVSGNTIYF. CDR3 nucleotide sequence: TGTGCCAGCAGCTTAGTGGGGGGCTCAGTGTCTGGAAACACCATATATTTT.

J is TRBJ2-3 and V is TRBV2; 9 bases are shared with TRBD2. The J segment lost 0 bases and the V segment lost 7 bases, leaving 2 bases of the junction unmatched. Germline V CDR1 and CDR2: SNHLY, FYNNEI. CDR3 length: 14 residues. CDR3 loop: CASKTSGSTDTQYF. CDR3 nucleotides: TGTGCCAGCAAGACTAGCGGAAGCACAGATACGCAGTATTTT.

The chain joins TRBV6-1 to TRBJ2-6; D is unresolved. From germline, CDR1 is MNHNS and CDR2 SASEGT. This CDR3 spans 18 amino acids. Deletions cut 1 base from V and 0 bases from J, with 13 bases between. CDR3 bases: TGTGCCAGCAGTGAAGATTACGTTGGGGTCTCTGGGGCCAACGTCCTGACTTTC. Translating gives CASSEDYVGVSGANVLTF.

This chain uses TRBV18 with TRBJ1-5; a possible D gene is TRBD1 (5 bases). The CDR3 runs to 17 residues. The V gene lost 6 bases and the J gene lost 0 bases, with 18 bases spanning the gap. Germline lookup yields CDR1 KGHSH and CDR2 LQKENI. The CDR3 DNA is TGTGCCAGCTCGACCGCCGGGGCCGGGTATAGCAATCAGCCCCAGCATTTT. This sequence encodes CASSTAGAGYSNQPQHF.

This rearrangement joins TRBV3-1 (or the pseudogene TRBV3-2) to TRBJ2-7, with 7 bases matching TRBD2. J was trimmed by 2 bases and V by 4 bases; bases with no gene match: 2. This CDR3 is built from 13 residues. Germline CDR1 LGHDT, CDR2 YNNKEL (reference sequence). The CDR3 DNA follows: TGTGCCAGCAGCCTAGCGGGTACCTACGAGCAGTACTTC. Translated, it gives CASSLAGTYEQYF.

This clone was found once. The gene calls are TRBV9 and TRBJ2-1; TRBD2 matches 8 bases. Germline V gives CDR1 SGDLS, CDR2 YYNGEE. This CDR3 is built from 15 residues. With V trimmed by 3 bases and J by 4 bases, 6 bases remained unmatched. CDR3 in amino acids: CASSAYSGGYNEQFF. The CDR3 nucleotides read TGTGCCAGCAGCGCCTACTCGGGGGGGTACAATGAGCAGTTCTTC.

The chain has TRBV5-1 and TRBJ2-7; 7 positions agree with TRBD2. The trim removed 0 bases at V and 3 bases at J, leaving 6 bases unmatched. CDR3 length equals 15 residues. CDR1 is SGHRS, CDR2 YFSETQ, per germline. This chain's CDR3 is CASSLGGGSYYEQYF. The DNA for the CDR3 is TGCGCCAGCAGCTTGGGGGGCGGGAGCTACTACGAGCAGTACTTC.

The chain carries TRBV15 and TRBJ1-2; D call uncertain. V lost 1 base to trimming and J lost 1 base, with 4 bases between them. The CDR3 covers 13 residues. The V gene's germline CDR1 is LNHNV and CDR2 YYDKDF (reference sequence). CDR3 DNA: TGTGCCACCAGCAGAGGGGGTAACTATGGCTACACCTTC. This translates into CATSRGGNYGYTF.

The rearrangement joins TRBV14 to TRBJ2-3, with 10 bases matching TRBD1. The CDR3 is made up of 15 amino acids. V was pared by 4 bases and J by 5 bases, with 6 bases of the junction left unmatched. Germline CDR1 and CDR2: SGHDN and FVKESK. The CDR3 region has the DNA TGTGCCAGCAGCCGCGACAGGGGGCAAAGAGATACGCAGTATTTT. Translated, it gives CASSRDRGQRDTQYF.

J is TRBJ1-1 and V is TRBV18; the D is unclear. Germline lookup yields CDR1 KGHSH and CDR2 LQKENI. Trimming cost V 4 bases and J 1 base, with 16 bases left between them. This CDR3 comprises 16 residues. The CDR3 region is CASSRLLARQNTEAFF. In nucleotides, the CDR3 is TGTGCCAGCTCACGACTTCTGGCCAGGCAGAACACTGAAGCTTTCTTT.

V and J are TRBV5-8 and TRBJ2-2, with D possibly being TRBD2 (6 bases). Germline V gene sequence: CDR1 SGHTS, CDR2 YDEGEE. The CDR3 length is 16 residues. V lost 2 bases and J lost 0, with 11 bases in between. In DNA form, the CDR3 reads TGTGCCAGCAGCTTCCGGGGGACCGCGAACACCGGGGAGCTGTTTTTT. Amino acids: CASSFRGTANTGELFF.

This clone occurred a few times. The chain has TRBV25-1 and TRBJ1-1; no firm D call. The ends were cut back, 7 bases at V and 0 bases at J, with 12 bases in the middle. There are 14 residues in the CDR3. CDR1 and CDR2 from the germline V gene are MGHDK and SYGVNS. The CDR3 loop is CASNPPGMNTEAFF. CDR3 sequence (DNA): TGTGCCAGCAACCCTCCCGGCATGAACACTGAAGCTTTCTTT.

This clone came up once. The chain has TRBV15 and TRBJ1-1, with D maybe TRBD1 (6 bases). CDR1 LNHNV and CDR2 YYDKDF come from the germline V gene (reference sequence). The CDR3 totals 15 residues. Trimming cost V 1 base and J 6 bases, with 15 bases left between them. This CDR3 is CATSRVGRGKPEAFF. CDR3 bases: TGTGCCACCAGCAGAGTGGGCAGGGGAAAGCCTGAAGCTTTCTTT.

A few counts support this clone. The chain recombines TRBV10-1 with TRBJ2-7; D possibly matches TRBD1 or TRBD2 (5 bases each). V lost 9 bases, J lost 6 bases, and 15 bases lay in between. The V gene's germline CDR1 is WNHNN and CDR2 SYGVQD (reference sequence). CDR3 length: 12 residues. CDR3 DNA: TGCGCCAGTGGTCGGGGACCGGGCGAGCAGTACTTC. It codes for CASGRGPGEQYF.

The chain joins TRBV6-5 to TRBJ1-1, with a possible D match to TRBD1 (6 bases). This CDR3 is built from 13 residues. The V gene lost 0 bases and the J gene lost 5 bases, with 7 bases spanning the gap. In germline, CDR1 is MNHEY, CDR2 SVGAGI. The CDR3 loop reads CASSYSGGTEAFF. For the CDR3, the DNA is TGTGCCAGCAGTTACTCAGGGGGAACTGAAGCTTTCTTT.

The rearrangement joins TRBV5-3 to TRBJ2-3; D might be TRBD2 (6 bases). TRBV5-3 is reported as an ORF; its role is uncertain. Deletions cut 5 bases from V and 0 bases from J, with 19 bases between. The CDR3 has 17 residues. The CDR3 sequence: CARRWDFDTTSTDTQYF. In DNA, the CDR3 is TGTGCCAGAAGATGGGACTTCGACACCACTAGCACAGATACGCAGTATTTT.

V is TRBV18 and J is TRBJ2-6; perhaps TRBD1 as D (6 bases). The germline V and J ends were trimmed by 3 bases and 0 bases, with 12 bases remaining between them. CDR3 size: 17 residues. The V gene's germline CDR1 is KGHSH and CDR2 LQKENI. CDR3 sequence (DNA): TGTGCCAGCTCACCTATGACAGGAAACTCTGGGGCCAACGTCCTGACTTTC. It translates to CASSPMTGNSGANVLTF.

The chain links TRBV10-3 to TRBJ2-5; no reliable D call. The CDR3 sequence is 14 residues long. The V gene's germline CDR1 is ENHRY and CDR2 SYGVKD. The V end lost 0 bases, the J end lost 2 bases, and 7 bases lay between the germline ends. The DNA of the CDR3 is TGTGCCATCAGTGAGTCTGTGGGGCAAGAGACCCAGTACTTC. Protein product: CAISESVGQETQYF.

The V gene is TRBV5-1, the J gene TRBJ2-1, with D unclear. Germline V CDR1 and CDR2: SGHRS, YFSETQ. This CDR3 comprises 12 residues. With 0 bases removed from V and 7 bases from J, the gap between germline ends came to 5 bases. The CDR3 DNA sequence: TGCGCCAGCAGCTTGGACAGAAATGAGCAGTTCTTC. Translating gives CASSLDRNEQFF.

This rearrangement joins TRBV15 to TRBJ2-1, with D possibly TRBD2 on 6 matching bases. V gave up 2 bases and J gave up 8 bases, with 16 bases separating them. Germline V lookup: CDR1 LNHNV, CDR2 YYDKDF (reference sequence). CDR3 length: 15 residues. The CDR3 reads CATSRPKGGNDEQFF. DNA of the CDR3: TGTGCCACCAGCAGACCCAAAGGAGGGAACGATGAGCAGTTCTTC.

This chain uses TRBV5-1 with TRBJ2-3; D unresolved. V was trimmed by 0 bases and J by 4 bases, leaving 9 bases between them. The CDR3 covers 14 residues. CDR1 and CDR2 (germline): SGHRS, YFSETQ. The CDR3 loop reads CASSLDVGSDTQYF. Written as DNA, the CDR3 is TGCGCCAGCAGCTTGGATGTGGGCTCAGATACGCAGTATTTT.